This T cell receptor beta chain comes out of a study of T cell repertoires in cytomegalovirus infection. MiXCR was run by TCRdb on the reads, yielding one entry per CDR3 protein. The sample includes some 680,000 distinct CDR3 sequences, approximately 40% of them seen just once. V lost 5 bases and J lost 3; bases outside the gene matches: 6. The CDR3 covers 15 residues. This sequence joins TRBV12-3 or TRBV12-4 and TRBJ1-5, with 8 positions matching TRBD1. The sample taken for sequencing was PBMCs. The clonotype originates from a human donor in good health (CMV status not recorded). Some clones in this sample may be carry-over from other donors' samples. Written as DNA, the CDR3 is TGTGCCAGCAGTCCGACAGGGGTCTTCAATCAGCCCCAGCATTTT. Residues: CASSPTGVFNQPQHF.